The 32 T cell receptor beta chains in this list originate from one sample, sequenced in a study of blood T cell repertoires in COVID-19. Sequencing was performed with immunoSEQ multiplex PCR; in TCRdb, only in-frame clones are kept and a portion is missing. The sample lists around 280,000 clones, roughly 89% seen once, with less than 2% in the top ten. The sample taken for sequencing was PBMCs or T cells enriched from blood (not recorded which). The receptors here all came from a woman aged 18-35 years with acute COVID-19.

The chain recombines TRBV4-3 with TRBJ2-5, with 10 bases fitting TRBD2. Germline CDR1 and CDR2: LGHNA and YSLEER. The CDR3 is 16 residues long. V shed 0 bases, J shed 1 base, and the junction held 2 bases outside the gene matches. CDR3 DNA sequence: TGCGCCAGCAGCCAAGATAGCGGGAGGAGCCAAGAGACCCAGTACTTC. This gives the protein CASSQDSGRSQETQYF.

This chain joins TRBV6-5 and TRBJ1-5; D not certain. The CDR3 consists of 12 residues. V was clipped by 6 bases and J by 4 bases, with 7 bases between them. Germline V gene data show CDR1 as MNHEY and CDR2 as SVGAGI. CDR3 coding DNA: TGTGCCAGCAGAGACGGGAATCAGCCCCAGCATTTT. It translates to CASRDGNQPQHF.

The chain links TRBV5-1 to TRBJ2-5; the match to TRBD2 covers 8 bases. Germline trimming cut 1 base from V and 4 bases from J; bases unmatched to any gene: 15. This CDR3 has 18 residues. Germline V gene lookup returns CDR1 SGHRS and CDR2 YFSETQ. The CDR3 nucleotides are TGCGCCAGCAGCTTGAAGCGGGAGTCATTTGGGGCACGAGAGACCCAGTACTTC. Translating gives CASSLKRESFGARETQYF.

The chain employs TRBV10-3 and TRBJ2-1; maybe TRBD2 (6 bases). The germline gives CDR1 ENHRY, CDR2 SYGVKD. CDR3 size: 15 residues. Trimming removed 0 bases from V and 8 bases from J, with 14 bases in between. The CDR3 bases are TGTGCCATCAGTGAGTCGGCGGGGTCCGGAGATGAGCAGTTCTTC. Its translation is CAISESAGSGDEQFF.

This rearrangement joins TRBV6-5 to TRBJ1-2, with a weak D call TRBD1 (5 bases). CDR1 and CDR2 (germline): MNHEY, SVGAGI. Trimming stripped 0 bases from V and 8 bases from J, with 13 bases between. CDR3 length: 14 residues. The CDR3 DNA reads TGTGCCAGCAGTTACTCAGGGACTGCCTGGGGCTACACCTTC. Translation gives CASSYSGTAWGYTF.

The chain has TRBV18 and TRBJ2-5, with D tentatively TRBD1 (6 bases). Germline V gives CDR1 KGHSH, CDR2 LQKENI. This CDR3 region has 16 residues. Trimming removed 4 bases from V and 2 bases from J, with 17 bases in between. The CDR3 sequence: CASSRLMRTDQETQYF. CDR3 bases: TGTGCCAGCTCACGACTAATGAGGACAGATCAAGAGACCCAGTACTTC. Using reference TRBV18 and TRBJ2-5 for the parts outside the CDR3, the full variable domain is NAGVMQNPRHLVRRRGQEARLRCSPMKGHSHVYWYRQLPEEGLKFMVYLQKENIIDESGMPKERFSAEFPKEGPSILRIQQVVRGDSAAYFCASSRLMRTDQETQYFGPGTRLLVL.

Worth noting for this clone: At the DNA level, this CDR3 is encoded by other sequences in the same sample as well. V gene TRBV9 combines with J gene TRBJ2-1; 10 bases map to TRBD2. Germline CDR1 is SGDLS and CDR2 is YYNGEE. The V gene end was trimmed by 0 bases and the J gene end by 4 bases; junction bases not matched to a gene: 7. The CDR3 contains 17 residues. In nucleotides, the CDR3 is TGTGCCAGCAGCGTAGGGGCCCGGACTAGCGGATACAATGAGCAGTTCTTC. Residues: CASSVGARTSGYNEQFF. Drawing the rest from reference TRBV9 and TRBJ2-1, the complete variable domain is DSGVTQTPKHLITATGQRVTLRCSPRSGDLSVYWYQQSLDQGLQFLIQYYNGEERAKGNILERFSAQQFPDLHSELNLSSLELGDSALYFCASSVGARTSGYNEQFFGPGTRLTVL.

The chain joins TRBV6-1 to TRBJ2-7; D perhaps matches TRBD2 (6 bases). Germline values: CDR1 MNHNS, CDR2 SASEGT. Trimming took 3 bases from V and 4 from J, leaving 13 bases between them. This CDR3 region has 14 residues. CDR3 sequence: CASSERRAAYEQYF. The CDR3 nucleotides read TGTGCCAGCAGTGAGAGGAGGGCGGCTTACGAGCAGTACTTC.

There are a few counts of this clone. The V and J genes are TRBV28 and TRBJ1-3; a weak D match, TRBD1 (5 bases). Germline CDR1 is MDHEN and CDR2 is SYDVKM. This CDR3 contains 12 residues. V lost 10 bases and J 5 bases, leaving 12 bases between the germline ends. The CDR3 reads CATRQTRNTIYF. Here the CDR3 DNA reads TGTGCCACCAGACAGACCCGAAACACCATATATTTT. The complete variable domain, with remaining parts taken from reference TRBV28 and TRBJ1-3, reads DVKVTQSSRYLVKRTGEKVFLECVQDMDHENMFWYRQDPGLGLRLIYFSYDVKMKEKGDIPEGYSVSREKKERFSLILESASTNQTSMYLCATRQTRNTIYFGEGSWLTVV.

This sequence joins TRBV11-1 and TRBJ2-7, with 8 bases fitting TRBD2. V trimming: 4 bases; J trimming: 0 bases; junction bases outside the gene matches: 8. The germline gives CDR1 SGHAT, CDR2 FQDESV (reference sequence). The CDR3 is 16 amino acids. DNA of the CDR3: TGTGCCAGCAGCTCCTTAACTAGCGGAGCCTCCTACGAGCAGTACTTC. Its translation is CASSSLTSGASYEQYF.

This clone was found a few times. V gene TRBV5-1 combines with J gene TRBJ2-7; D is perhaps TRBD1 (5 bases). Trimming shortened V by 3 bases and J by 0 bases, and 19 bases separated the two germline ends. The CDR3 sequence is 17 residues long. Germline V gene sequence: CDR1 SGHRS, CDR2 YFSETQ. CDR3 nucleotide sequence: TGCGCCAGCAGCTGGCCTCGTAGGGGCGGTAGCTCCTACGAGCAGTACTTC. It specifies CASSWPRRGGSSYEQYF.

V is TRBV7-2 and J is TRBJ2-7, with D possibly matching TRBD2 (5 bases). Germline CDR1 SGHTA, CDR2 FQGNSA. CDR3 length: 13 residues. V lost 0 bases, J lost 3 bases, and 6 bases lay in between. The CDR3: CASSLAGVYEQYF. Here the CDR3 DNA reads TGTGCCAGCAGCTTAGCGGGAGTCTACGAGCAGTACTTC.

DNA for the CDR3: TGTGCCAGCAGTTACCAGGCGTTCAGGGATGAGCAGTTCTTC. It codes for CASSYQAFRDEQFF. The chain carries TRBV6-5 and TRBJ2-1; possibly TRBD1 for D (5 bases). The CDR3 has 14 residues. Deletions cut 2 bases from V and 8 bases from J, with 13 bases between. Germline CDR1 is MNHEY and CDR2 is SVGAGI.

The gene calls are TRBV19 and TRBJ1-1; the match to TRBD1 covers 8 bases. Germline trimming cut 4 bases from V and 1 base from J; bases unmatched to any gene: 5. The CDR3 contains 15 residues. Germline lookup yields CDR1 LNHDA and CDR2 SQIVND (reference sequence). The CDR3 DNA follows: TGTGCCAGTAGTACCCCGGGACAGGCGAACACTGAAGCTTTCTTT. Encoded protein: CASSTPGQANTEAFF.

The chain has TRBV7-8 and TRBJ1-5; 8 bases agree with TRBD1. Trimming at V came to 3 bases and at J to 0 bases, leaving 7 bases not matched to a gene. The CDR3 is made up of 17 amino acids. Germline-derived CDR1 and CDR2 are SGHVS and FQNEAQ. The CDR3 protein is CASSFTGGGYSNQPQHF. The CDR3 nucleotides are TGTGCCAGCAGCTTCACAGGGGGGGGATATAGCAATCAGCCCCAGCATTTT.

V is TRBV6-4 and J is TRBJ2-1, with a weak D call TRBD1 (6 bases). The CDR3 spans 15 residues. V lost 4 bases and J 5 bases, leaving 15 bases between the germline ends. Germline V gene sequence: CDR1 MRHNA, CDR2 SNTAGT. The CDR3 DNA follows: TGTGCCAGCAGTGGCGATCCGGGACAAAACAATGAGCAGTTCTTC. Protein sequence: CASSGDPGQNNEQFF.

This clone occurred once. The chain joins TRBV5-1 to TRBJ2-2, with D possibly TRBD2 on 5 matching bases. This CDR3 has 15 amino acids. CDR1 and CDR2 from the germline V gene are SGHRS and YFSETQ. Trimming stripped 0 bases from V and 5 bases from J, with 11 bases between. CDR3 amino acids: CASSLGLTGTGELFF. The DNA for the CDR3 is TGCGCCAGCAGCTTGGGCCTCACGGGGACCGGGGAGCTGTTTTTT.

The chain carries TRBV5-1 and TRBJ2-7, with TRBD2 matching 7 bases. The ends lost 3 bases at V and 5 bases at J; junction bases unmatched: 17. Germline-derived CDR1 and CDR2 are SGHRS and YFSETQ. The CDR3 has 17 residues. The CDR3 nucleotides read TGCGCCAGCAGCTCGGGAGCAGCGGGGCTACCGATGGACGAGCAGTACTTC. This encodes CASSSGAAGLPMDEQYF.

The genes are TRBV13 and TRBJ2-1, with TRBD2 matching 7 bases. The trim removed 2 bases at V and 4 bases at J, leaving 2 bases unmatched. CDR3 size: 14 residues. Germline V gene lookup returns CDR1 PRHDT and CDR2 FYEKMQ (reference sequence). CDR3: CASSLSSGYNEQFF. CDR3 nucleotide sequence: TGTGCCAGCAGCTTATCTAGCGGATACAATGAGCAGTTCTTC. Variable domain in full (rest from reference TRBV13 and TRBJ2-1): AAGVIQSPRHLIKEKRETATLKCYPIPRHDTVYWYQQGPGQDPQFLISFYEKMQSDKGSIPDRFSAQQFSDYHSELNMSSLELGDSALYFCASSLSSGYNEQFFGPGTRLTVL.

The gene calls are TRBV18 and TRBJ1-3, with D hard to call. CDR3 size: 15 residues. With 0 bases removed from V and 0 bases from J, the gap between germline ends came to 6 bases. Germline lookup yields CDR1 KGHSH and CDR2 LQKENI. The chain's CDR3 is CASSPPPNSGNTIYF. The CDR3 region has the DNA TGTGCCAGCTCACCACCCCCCAACTCTGGAAACACCATATATTTT.

CDR3 loop: CASSLSIARPQHF. CDR3 nucleotide sequence: TGTGCCAGCAGTTTATCGATAGCACGGCCCCAGCATTTT. The chain has TRBV27 and TRBJ1-5; unclear D gene. V was shortened by 0 bases and J by 9 bases, with 9 bases between the two germline ends. Germline loops: CDR1 MNHEY, CDR2 SMNVEV (reference sequence). CDR3 length: 13 amino acids.

The chain is built from TRBV6-2 or TRBV6-3 and TRBJ1-2; possible D gene TRBD1, 6 bases. The CDR3 consists of 14 residues. Trimming stripped 5 bases from V and 5 bases from J, with 15 bases between. CDR1 is MNHEY, CDR2 SVGEGT, per germline. CDR3 amino acids: CASSPRDTLYGYTF. In DNA, the CDR3 is TGTGCCAGCAGTCCCCGGGACACTCTTTATGGCTACACCTTC.

The chain couples TRBV5-8 to TRBJ2-7; possibly TRBD1 for D (5 bases). V dropped 3 bases and J dropped 2 bases, with 15 bases sitting between them. CDR3 length: 15 residues. Germline V lookup: CDR1 SGHTS, CDR2 YDEGEE. The CDR3 DNA reads TGTGCCAGCAGCTATAGGGTCGACAGAGCCTACGAGCAGTACTTC. Translated: CASSYRVDRAYEQYF. Using reference TRBV5-8 and TRBJ2-7 for the parts outside the CDR3, the full variable domain is EAGVTQSPTHLIKTRGQQATLRCSPISGHTSVYWYQQALGLGLQFLLWYDEGEERNRGNFPPRFSGRQFPNYSSELNVNALELEDSALYLCASSYRVDRAYEQYFGPGTRLTVT.

V and J are TRBV5-6 and TRBJ2-7; 8 nucleotides align to TRBD2. With 0 bases clipped from V and 6 bases from J, the junction kept 5 bases outside the gene matches. CDR3 length equals 14 residues. Germline assignment: CDR1 SGHDT and CDR2 YYEEEE. For the CDR3, the DNA is TGTGCCAGCAGCTTGGCCAGCGGGAGAGCCGAGCAGTACTTC. This encodes CASSLASGRAEQYF.

The table lists this clone with a few counts. Within the sample, other DNA sequences also encode this same CDR3. The V call is TRBV7-2, the J call TRBJ1-1; 8 bases are shared with TRBD1. The germline gives CDR1 SGHTA, CDR2 FQGNSA. V was clipped by 4 bases and J by 5 bases; unmatched bases: 3. The CDR3 runs 13 residues. CDR3 loop: CASSSTGVTEAFF. The CDR3 DNA sequence: TGTGCCAGCAGCTCGACAGGGGTGACTGAAGCTTTCTTT.

The V call is TRBV5-5, the J call TRBJ2-1, with TRBD2 matching 9 bases. CDR1 and CDR2 from the germline V gene are SGHKS and YYEKEE (reference sequence). With 4 bases clipped from V and 4 bases from J, the junction kept 6 bases outside the gene matches. The CDR3 runs 15 residues. The CDR3 DNA reads as TGTGCCAGCAGCCCAACTAGCGGGCAATACAATGAGCAGTTCTTC. It encodes CASSPTSGQYNEQFF. The full variable domain, its missing parts supplied by reference TRBV5-5 and TRBJ2-1, is DAGVTQSPTHLIKTRGQQVTLRCSPISGHKSVSWYQQVLGQGPQFIFQYYEKEERGRGNFPDRFSARQFPNYSSELNVNALLLGDSALYLCASSPTSGQYNEQFFGPGTRLTVL.

This chain joins TRBV27 and TRBJ2-7; TRBD2 agrees at 8 bases. The CDR3 contains 18 residues. Trimming cost V 7 bases and J 3 bases; bases outside gene matches: 20. CDR1 and CDR2 (germline): MNHEY, SMNVEV (reference sequence). CDR3: CASIRSVAGSSFLYEQYF. The CDR3 DNA reads TGTGCCAGCATTAGGAGCGTAGCGGGGAGTTCCTTCCTCTACGAGCAGTACTTC.

The DNA of the CDR3 is TGTGCCAGCAGTTTATTACGGCAGGGTGGCGGCTACACCTTC. Translating gives CASSLLRQGGGYTF. The chain employs TRBV28 and TRBJ1-2, with a weak D call TRBD1 (5 bases). CDR3 size: 14 residues. Germline lookup yields CDR1 MDHEN and CDR2 SYDVKM. Trimming pared 1 base from V and 8 bases from J, leaving 14 bases between.

J is TRBJ2-1 and V is TRBV7-3; 9 nucleotides match TRBD2. CDR1 and CDR2 (germline): SGHTA, FQGTGA. Trimming at V came to 2 bases and at J to 10 bases, leaving 9 bases not matched to a gene. The CDR3 runs to 15 residues. This CDR3 is CASSLDISGGREQFF. CDR3 in DNA: TGTGCCAGCAGCTTAGACATTAGCGGGGGACGGGAGCAGTTCTTC.

The chain recombines TRBV11-2 with TRBJ2-1; D might be TRBD2 (5 bases). This CDR3 comprises 14 residues. Germline CDR1 is SGHAT and CDR2 is FQNNGV. Trimming stripped 5 bases from V and 4 bases from J, with 12 bases between. The CDR3 DNA follows: TGTGCCAGCAGCCCCGACCCGGGGTACAATGAGCAGTTCTTC. Its translation: CASSPDPGYNEQFF.

This chain links TRBV6-1 with TRBJ1-1; maybe TRBD1 (6 bases). V dropped 0 bases and J dropped 0 bases, with 8 bases sitting between them. The CDR3 consists of 15 residues. Germline-derived CDR1 and CDR2 are MNHNS and SASEGT. The CDR3 region is CASSEAAGVNTEAFF. CDR3 coding DNA: TGTGCCAGCAGTGAAGCGGCAGGGGTGAACACTGAAGCTTTCTTT.

This chain uses TRBV12-3 or TRBV12-4 with TRBJ2-2; 7 bases fit TRBD1. V shed 8 bases and J 7 bases; nucleotides not matched to a gene: 7. CDR3 length: 13 amino acids. CDR3 in DNA: TGTGCCAGCCACAGGGGCCCTTTCGGGGAGCTGTTTTTT. Protein product: CASHRGPFGELFF.